This T cell receptor (beta chain) was observed in a study of molecular identifiers for immune sequencing clone quantification. Bulk TCR library preparation followed previously described methods with listed TCR primers. TCRdb processed the PCR reads anew with MiXCR; each CDR3 protein has one entry. Altogether over 35,000 distinct CDR3 sequences are present, about 24% being singletons, with the ten largest covering over 0.95%. This clonotype was counted at least ten times. The germline V and J ends were trimmed by 0 bases and 1 base, with 5 bases remaining between them. The CDR3 sequence is 13 residues long. From germline, CDR1 is DFQATT and CDR2 SNEGSKA (reference sequence).

The sequenced material came from naive CD8+ T cells from blood, with Jurkat cell RNA spiked in. Subset defined: FACS-sorted CD8+CD4-CCR7+CD45RA+ naive T cells. The rearrangement links TRBV20-1 to TRBJ2-3; tentative D call: TRBD2 (5 bases). The sequence was collected from a human donor in good health. Some libraries in this study had Jurkat cell RNA spiked in. In DNA, the CDR3 is TGCAGTGCTAGAGAGAGGGGCACAGATACGCAGTATTTT. It specifies CSARERGTDTQYF.